Sequencing of this TCR beta chain was carried out in a study of T cells after yellow fever vaccination. TCRdb recomputed calls from the 5' RACE reads with MiXCR, one row per CDR3 protein. The table records about 430,000 distinct CDR3 sequences, approximately 18% of them present only once. This clonotype was counted between two and nine times. Trimming at V came to 2 bases and at J to 8 bases, leaving 4 bases not matched to a gene. The CDR3 loop spans 15 amino acids. CDR1 and CDR2 (germline): SGHTA, FQGNSA. The chain has TRBV7-2 and TRBJ1-6; 9 bases are a match to TRBD1. This TCR was sampled from a man in his late teens or twenties who received the YFV17D yellow fever vaccine. Sequenced here: PBMCs, sampled before the yellow fever booster vaccination. In nucleotides, the CDR3 is TGTGCCAGCAGCTTAATGAGGACAGGGGATTCACCCCTCCACTTT. Its translation is CASSLMRTGDSPLHF. Together with reference TRBV7-2 and TRBJ1-6, the CDR3 gives the full variable domain: GAGVSQSPSNKVTEKGKDVELRCDPISGHTALYWYRQSLGQGLEFLIYFQGNSAPDKSGLPSDRFSAERTGGSVSTLTIQRTQQEDSAVYLCASSLMRTGDSPLHFGNGTRLTVT.